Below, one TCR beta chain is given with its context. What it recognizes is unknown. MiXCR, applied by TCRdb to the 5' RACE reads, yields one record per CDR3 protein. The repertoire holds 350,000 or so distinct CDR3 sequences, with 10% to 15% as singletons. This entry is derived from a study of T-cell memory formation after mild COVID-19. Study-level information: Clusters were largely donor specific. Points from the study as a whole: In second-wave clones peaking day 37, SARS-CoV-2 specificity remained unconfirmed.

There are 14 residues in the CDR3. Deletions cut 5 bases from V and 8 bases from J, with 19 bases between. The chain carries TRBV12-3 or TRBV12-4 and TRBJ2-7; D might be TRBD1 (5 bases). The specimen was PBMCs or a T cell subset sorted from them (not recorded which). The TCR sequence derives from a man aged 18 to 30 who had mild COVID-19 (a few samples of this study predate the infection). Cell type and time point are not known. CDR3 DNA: TGTGCCAGCAGTCGCCGGCCTTGGCTGGGGCAGCAGTACTTC. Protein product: CASSRRPWLGQQYF.